This T cell receptor (beta chain) was captured by sequencing in a study of long-term antiretroviral therapy in people with HIV. At survey level, the immunoSEQ assay was run in its v3.0 version. The repertoire was sequenced with immunoSEQ multiplex PCR; TCRdb's copy has only in-frame clones and lacks some. The data show fewer than 35,000 clones, around 85% seen once. Material: unsorted PBMCs, obtained 3.3 years after starting antiretroviral therapy. The TCR sequence derives from a man between 18 and 35 years old with HIV.

CDR3: CASSLLGINYGYTF. CDR3 nucleotides: TGTGCCAGCAGCTTGCTGGGGATTAACTATGGCTACACCTTC. The chain combines TRBV5-8 with TRBJ1-2, with unresolved D. This CDR3 spans 14 amino acids. Trimming pared 1 base from V and 1 base from J, leaving 8 bases between. Germline V CDR1 and CDR2: SGHTS, YDEGEE.